These 31 T cell receptor beta chains share one sample of origin, sequenced in a study of blood T cell repertoires in COVID-19. Sequencing was performed with immunoSEQ multiplex PCR; in TCRdb, only in-frame clones are kept and a portion is missing. The data show 150,000 to 200,000 clones, with about 77% seen just once and approximately 2.9% held by the top ten. Sequenced sample: peripheral blood. Receptor source: a woman of 80 years or more with active or convalescent COVID-19.

This clone was counted a single time. The genes are TRBV4-1 and TRBJ1-2; 10 bases are shared with TRBD1. The CDR3 spans 16 residues. The germline V gene has CDR1 MGHRA and CDR2 YSYEKL. V lost 4 bases to trimming and J lost 5 bases; unmatched junction nucleotides: 10. CDR3 amino acids: CASSLYRDRGSYGYTF. DNA for the CDR3: TGCGCCAGCAGCCTCTACCGGGACAGGGGTTCTTATGGCTACACCTTC.

The rearrangement joins TRBV6-1 to TRBJ1-5, with no clear D. CDR1 is MNHNS and CDR2 is SASEGT in the germline V gene. CDR3 length equals 14 residues. V gave up 2 bases and J gave up 6 bases, with 11 bases separating them. The CDR3 reads CASSEFGGSQPQHF. The CDR3 nucleotides read TGTGCCAGCAGTGAATTTGGCGGTAGTCAGCCCCAGCATTTT.

This chain uses TRBV25-1 with TRBJ2-3; 8 bases match TRBD1. Germline values: CDR1 MGHDK, CDR2 SYGVNS. This CDR3 is 15 amino acids long. The V and J ends lost 3 bases and 3 bases, in that order; junction bases with no gene match: 5. CDR3 region: CASSDTGGLTDTQYF. The CDR3 DNA reads TGTGCCAGCAGTGATACAGGGGGGCTTACAGATACGCAGTATTTT.

V gene TRBV20-1 combines with J gene TRBJ1-2; unclear D gene. The CDR3 runs 11 residues. V gave up 6 bases and J gave up 7 bases, with 12 bases separating them. Germline assignment: CDR1 DFQATT and CDR2 SNEGSKA (reference sequence). CDR3 amino acids: CSAGLNSGYTF. DNA for the CDR3: TGCAGTGCCGGTCTAAATTCTGGCTACACCTTC.

The V call is TRBV9, the J call TRBJ1-3; possible D gene TRBD1, 6 bases. V was cut by 3 bases and J by 0 bases, with 10 bases left in between. From germline, CDR1 is SGDLS and CDR2 YYNGEE. CDR3 length equals 15 residues. CDR3 bases: TGTGCCAGCAGCGGAACAGGGAACTCTGGAAACACCATATATTTT. Translated, it gives CASSGTGNSGNTIYF.

The chain links TRBV6-5 to TRBJ2-3; 9 bases are a match to TRBD1. Looked up from germline, CDR1 is MNHEY and CDR2 is SVGAGI. The CDR3 runs 15 residues. Trimming at V came to 4 bases and at J to 9 bases, leaving 11 bases not matched to a gene. The CDR3 here is CASSWDRVRGSTQYF. Here the CDR3 DNA reads TGTGCCAGCAGTTGGGACAGGGTGAGAGGGTCCACGCAGTATTTT.

This chain uses TRBV28 with TRBJ2-3; 9 bases line up with TRBD2. The CDR3 is made up of 15 amino acids. V lost 11 bases and J lost 3; bases outside the gene matches: 12. Germline V CDR1 and CDR2: MDHEN, SYDVKM. CDR3 sequence (DNA): TGTGCCTCCGACAAGGCGGGGGGGCTAACAGATACGCAGTATTTT. This codes for CASDKAGGLTDTQYF. The full variable domain, completed using reference TRBV28 and TRBJ2-3, is DVKVTQSSRYLVKRTGEKVFLECVQDMDHENMFWYRQDPGLGLRLIYFSYDVKMKEKGDIPEGYSVSREKKERFSLILESASTNQTSMYLCASDKAGGLTDTQYFGPGTRLTVL.

The V and J genes are TRBV4-1 and TRBJ1-1; D not certain. Germline-derived CDR1 and CDR2 are MGHRA and YSYEKL. Deletions cut 1 base from V and 4 bases from J, with 16 bases between. CDR3 size: 16 residues. The CDR3 sequence is CASSQGGLGIGTEAFF. CDR3 bases: TGCGCCAGCAGCCAAGGAGGGTTGGGGATCGGCACTGAAGCTTTCTTT.

The chain employs TRBV19 and TRBJ1-2; a weak D match, TRBD1 (5 bases). This CDR3 has 15 residues. Germline loops: CDR1 LNHDA, CDR2 SQIVND (reference sequence). V was cut by 10 bases and J by 0 bases, with 18 bases left in between. In DNA form, the CDR3 reads TGTGCCACCGAGGAAGGAGGGGTCCCTAACTATGGCTACACCTTC. Translating it yields CATEEGGVPNYGYTF.

This clone has a handful of counts. The V gene is TRBV7-6, the J gene TRBJ2-2, with 10 nucleotides matching TRBD2. The germline gives CDR1 SGHVS, CDR2 FNYEAQ. This CDR3 has 16 residues. Trimming removed 5 bases from V and 1 base from J; junction bases left unmatched: 4. CDR3 amino acids: CASSQGLAVNTGELFF. CDR3 in DNA: TGTGCCAGCAGCCAAGGACTAGCGGTGAACACCGGGGAGCTGTTTTTT.

CDR3 sequence reads: CASSSRGFGYTF. CDR3 nucleotides: TGTGCCAGCAGTTCACGGGGGTTCGGCTACACCTTC. J is TRBJ1-2 and V is TRBV28; weak D call: TRBD1 (5 bases). From germline, CDR1 is MDHEN and CDR2 SYDVKM. V lost 4 bases and J lost 8, with 11 bases in between. The CDR3 extends over 12 amino acids.

V gene TRBV25-1 combines with J gene TRBJ1-5; 7 bases map to TRBD1. Germline loops: CDR1 MGHDK, CDR2 SYGVNS. J lost 5 bases, V lost 4 bases, and 8 bases had no gene match. This CDR3 is 15 amino acids long. This CDR3 reads CASSAEGGLDQPQHF. Written as DNA, the CDR3 is TGTGCCAGCAGTGCAGAAGGGGGCTTGGATCAGCCCCAGCATTTT.

The chain recombines TRBV7-8 with TRBJ1-2; D is unresolved. Germline V gene data show CDR1 as SGHVS and CDR2 as FQNEAQ. V was pared by 1 base and J by 3 bases, with 12 bases between. The length of the CDR3 is 15 residues. The CDR3 spells CASSLDETTYYGYTF. DNA for the CDR3: TGTGCCAGCAGCTTAGATGAGACGACTTACTATGGCTACACCTTC.

The chain links TRBV6-5 to TRBJ1-2; 10 bases are shared with TRBD1. This CDR3 spans 14 amino acids. The germline CDR1 and CDR2 sequences are MNHEY and SVGAGI. Trimming took 6 bases from V and 5 from J; bases not matched to a gene: 6. CDR3 sequence reads: CASSRDRGWYGYTF. CDR3 DNA sequence: TGTGCCAGCAGCAGGGACAGGGGCTGGTATGGCTACACCTTC.

The V and J genes are TRBV4-1 and TRBJ1-1; D is unresolved. In germline, CDR1 is MGHRA, CDR2 YSYEKL. This CDR3 contains 13 residues. The V end lost 4 bases, the J end lost 5 bases, and 11 bases lay between the germline ends. CDR3 coding DNA: TGCGCCAGCAGCCCCTATGCGGGAACTGAAGCTTTCTTT. Its protein product is CASSPYAGTEAFF.

The chain carries TRBV5-8 and TRBJ2-2, with 7 bases matching TRBD2. CDR1 and CDR2 (germline): SGHTS, YDEGEE. V lost 1 base, J lost 6 bases, and 3 bases stayed unmatched. The CDR3 covers 14 residues. Here the CDR3 DNA reads TGTGCCAGCAGCTTGTCACGGGAGGCCGGGGAGCTGTTTTTT. Translating it yields CASSLSREAGELFF.

The chain is built from TRBV19 and TRBJ2-2; D may be TRBD1 (6 bases). Trimming took off 10 bases at V and 3 bases at J, with 15 bases between the two ends. The CDR3 spans 14 residues. Germline CDR1 reads LNHDA; CDR2 reads SQIVND (reference sequence). The CDR3 region has the DNA TGTGCCACACAGGGCAGCCGCTACACCGGGGAGCTGTTTTTT. It is translated as CATQGSRYTGELFF.

J is TRBJ1-2 and V is TRBV4-3, with TRBD1 as a possible D gene (5 bases). Germline lookup yields CDR1 LGHNA and CDR2 YSLEER. This CDR3 has 13 residues. V lost 1 base, J lost 8 bases, and 11 bases lay in between. Here the CDR3 DNA reads TGCGCCAGCAGCCAAGCGAAGGGGTTAGGCTACACCTTC. Its protein product is CASSQAKGLGYTF.

The count of this clone is one. The CDR3 region is CATSPRDGTQYF. The CDR3 DNA reads as TGTGCCACCAGCCCACGCGATGGGACCCAGTACTTC. V gene TRBV15 combines with J gene TRBJ2-5; D is unclear. Between the trimmed V and J ends, which lost 5 bases and 7 bases, there was a span of 11 bases. The CDR3 has 12 amino acids. Germline assignment: CDR1 LNHNV and CDR2 YYDKDF (reference sequence). The full variable domain, with the rest looked up from reference TRBV15 and TRBJ2-5, is DAMVIQNPRYQVTQFGKPVTLSCSQTLNHNVMYWYQQKSSQAPKLLFHYYDKDFNNEADTPDNFQSRRPNTSFCFLDIRSPGLGDTAMYLCATSPRDGTQYFGPGTRLLVL.

This clone was picked up a small number of times. The gene calls are TRBV6-2 or TRBV6-3 and TRBJ1-5, with no clear D. The CDR3 consists of 14 residues. The V and J ends lost 6 bases and 6 bases respectively, with 15 bases between them. Germline lookup yields CDR1 MNHEY and CDR2 SVGEGT. This CDR3 is CASSWTPRGQPQHF. CDR3 DNA: TGTGCCAGCAGCTGGACCCCGCGGGGTCAGCCCCAGCATTTT.

The V gene is TRBV24-1, the J gene TRBJ2-1; the D gene is possibly TRBD2 (6 bases). Germline assignment: CDR1 KGHDR and CDR2 SFDVKD. There are 16 residues in the CDR3. V was trimmed by 1 base and J by 4 bases, leaving 13 bases between them. The CDR3 bases are TGTGCCACCAGTGATTTCCGGGAGACCCTATACAATGAGCAGTTCTTC. Translated, it gives CATSDFRETLYNEQFF.

This chain uses TRBV9 with TRBJ1-1, with D possibly being TRBD1 (5 bases). Germline assignment: CDR1 SGDLS and CDR2 YYNGEE. There are 16 residues in the CDR3. The V end was cut by 4 bases, the J end by 0 bases, with 16 bases between. For the CDR3, the DNA is TGTGCCAGCAGCTCCCCCCCAGGGCTTATGAACACTGAAGCTTTCTTT. Its protein product is CASSSPPGLMNTEAFF.

This chain links TRBV10-3 with TRBJ2-5; TRBD2 aligns across 8 bases. V trimming: 5 bases; J trimming: 3 bases; junction bases outside the gene matches: 11. This CDR3 spans 16 amino acids. The V gene's germline CDR1 is ENHRY and CDR2 SYGVKD. In DNA form, the CDR3 reads TGTGCCATCAGTCGGCCTGGCGGGGGGCCGAAAGAGACCCAGTACTTC. This codes for CAISRPGGGPKETQYF.

This chain links TRBV6-5 with TRBJ1-2; no clear D. The V end lost 7 bases, the J end lost 5 bases, and 14 bases lay between the germline ends. Germline CDR1 MNHEY, CDR2 SVGAGI. CDR3 length: 13 residues. The CDR3 bases are TGTGCCAGCACCCTTAAGGAGGGATATGGCTACACCTTC. Protein sequence: CASTLKEGYGYTF.

The chain joins TRBV11-2 to TRBJ1-2; tentatively, D is TRBD1 (5 bases). From germline, CDR1 is SGHAT and CDR2 FQNNGV. The germline V and J ends were trimmed by 2 bases and 10 bases, with 14 bases remaining between them. The CDR3 is made up of 13 amino acids. As DNA, the CDR3 is TGTGCCAGCAGCTTAACGGCAGGGCTGGACTACACCTTC. Amino acids: CASSLTAGLDYTF.

J is TRBJ1-1 and V is TRBV10-3, with D possibly matching TRBD1 (5 bases). CDR1 and CDR2 (germline): ENHRY, SYGVKD. V was cut by 7 bases and J by 7 bases, with 16 bases left in between. This CDR3 is built from 13 residues. The CDR3 here is CAIIRAGSSEAFF. Written as DNA, the CDR3 is TGTGCCATCATTCGGGCAGGGTCAAGTGAAGCTTTCTTT.

The genes are TRBV11-2 and TRBJ1-1; no firm D call. This CDR3 contains 12 residues. Trimming took 3 bases from V and 5 from J, leaving 7 bases between them. The germline V gene encodes CDR1 SGHAT and CDR2 FQNNGV. The CDR3 nucleotides read TGTGCCAGCAGCTTGAGGGATACTGAAGCTTTCTTT. Protein product: CASSLRDTEAFF.

The CDR3 loop is CATSDPTSGGTDTQYF. The CDR3 DNA reads as TGTGCCACCAGTGATCCCACTAGTGGGGGCACAGATACGCAGTATTTT. The J gene is TRBJ2-3, the V gene TRBV24-1, with TRBD2 as a possible D gene (5 bases). The CDR3 length is 16 residues. The V and J ends lost 3 bases and 1 base respectively, with 13 bases between them. CDR1 and CDR2 from the germline V gene are KGHDR and SFDVKD.

The J gene is TRBJ2-3, the V gene TRBV7-2; 7 bases are shared with TRBD2. The CDR3 runs 14 residues. The ends lost 1 base at V and 4 bases at J; junction bases unmatched: 2. Germline CDR1 is SGHTA and CDR2 is FQGNSA. The DNA for the CDR3 is TGTGCCAGCAGCTTAGGGGACTACTCAGATACGCAGTATTTT. This translates into CASSLGDYSDTQYF.

This clone came up once. The chain carries TRBV30 and TRBJ1-5; TRBD1 aligns across 10 bases. There are 14 residues in the CDR3. In germline, CDR1 is GTSNPN, CDR2 SVGIG (reference sequence). V shed 3 bases and J 7 bases; nucleotides not matched to a gene: 6. The CDR3: CAWSGGQGDQPQHF. The CDR3 bases are TGTGCCTGGAGCGGAGGACAGGGGGACCAGCCCCAGCATTTT.

The genes are TRBV6-1 and TRBJ2-7; D is perhaps TRBD1 (6 bases). CDR1 is MNHNS and CDR2 is SASEGT in the germline V gene. The V end was cut by 0 bases, the J end by 4 bases, with 10 bases between. The CDR3 covers 14 residues. The CDR3 is CASSEAVRGYEQYF. CDR3 sequence (DNA): TGTGCCAGCAGTGAAGCGGTCAGGGGTTACGAGCAGTACTTC.